A selection of T cell receptor beta chains follows, all from one sample in a study of beta chain features in type 1 diabetes. Assay used: immunoSEQ multiplex PCR; TCRdb lists only in-frame clones, some missing. The sample yields 600,000 to 700,000 clones, around 12% seen once. Sequencing was carried out using naive CD4+ T cells from blood. The receptors stem from a man aged 25-45 years with type 1 diabetes. CDR3s include the opening cysteine and the closing phenylalanine or tryptophan. Each record gives: CDR3 protein, CDR3 DNA, clone size, J gene, V gene, D gene. A D gene is named only where the DNA matches it firmly. Size is omitted from some rows. Given values are once, few, many or a class for expanded clones.

CASSPPQWYGYTF	TGTGCCAGCAGCCCCCCACAGTGGTATGGCTACACCTTC	few	TRBJ1-2	TRBV13	-
CASSPGNNQPQHF	TGTGCCAGCTCACCAGGGAACAATCAGCCCCAGCATTTT	few	TRBJ1-5	TRBV18	-
CASSIGSFLAKNIQYF	TGTGCCAGTAGTATAGGATCGTTTTTAGCCAAAAACATTCAGTACTTC	-	TRBJ2-4	TRBV19	-
CASAGTNTEAFF	TGTGCCAGCGCAGGGACGAACACTGAAGCTTTCTTT	few	TRBJ1-1	TRBV11-2	-
CASSRAGSDYGYTF	TGTGCCAGCAGCCGTGCAGGGTCGGACTATGGCTACACCTTC	-	TRBJ1-2	TRBV4-2	-
CASSIASGAGSPGVGSGANVLTF	TGTGCCAGTAGTATAGCATCAGGGGCTGGTTCCCCGGGCGTCGGCTCTGGGGCCAACGTCCTGACTTTC	few	TRBJ2-6	TRBV19	-
CASRATLAAGRNTQYF	TGTGCCAGCAGAGCAACACTAGCGGCCGGGAGGAATACGCAGTATTTT	few	TRBJ2-3	TRBV27	TRBD2
CSVVVAGYQETQYF	TGCAGCGTTGTCGTAGCGGGGTACCAAGAGACCCAGTACTTC	-	TRBJ2-5	TRBV29-1	TRBD2
CASSEYPVSNEQFF	TGTGCCAGCAGTGAATACCCAGTGAGCAATGAGCAGTTCTTC	few	TRBJ2-1	TRBV25-1	-
CASSRQGAGYNEQFF	TGTGCCAGCAGTCGCCAGGGGGCCGGGTACAATGAGCAGTTCTTC	many	TRBJ2-1	TRBV14	TRBD1
CASSLGRNNQPQHF	TGTGCCAGCAGCCTGGGACGGAACAATCAGCCCCAGCATTTT	few	TRBJ1-5	TRBV5-6	-
CASSIQAGRVNSPLHF	TGTGCCAGTAGTATCCAAGCAGGGAGGGTAAATTCACCCCTCCACTTT	-	TRBJ1-6	TRBV19	-
CASSQRQGVAGANVLTF	TGTGCCAGCAGTCAGAGACAGGGGGTGGCTGGGGCCAACGTCCTGACTTTC	-	TRBJ2-6	TRBV27	TRBD1
CASSQRTANTEAFF	TGCGCCAGCAGCCAGAGGACAGCGAACACTGAAGCTTTCTTT	few	TRBJ1-1	TRBV5-1	-
CASSPGQGGGYTF	TGTGCCAGCAGTCCTGGACAGGGTGGCGGCTACACCTTC	few	TRBJ1-2	TRBV7-9	TRBD1
CASSVAGYQETQYF	TGTGCCAGCAGCGTAGCAGGCTACCAAGAGACCCAGTACTTC	-	TRBJ2-5	TRBV9	-
CASSYGVNTGELFF	TGTGCCAGCAGCTATGGAGTAAACACCGGGGAGCTGTTTTTT	-	TRBJ2-2	TRBV13	-
CASSPDSRSSYEQYF	TGTGCCAGCTCACCTGACTCGAGGTCCTCCTACGAGCAGTACTTC	few	TRBJ2-7	TRBV18	-
CAWSSGVSLSYNEQFF	TGTGCCTGGAGTAGCGGGGTTTCTTTATCCTACAATGAGCAGTTCTTC	few	TRBJ2-1	TRBV30	TRBD2
CASSIGGAGTTGELFF	TGTGCCAGTAGTATTGGAGGGGCCGGGACAACCGGGGAGCTGTTTTTT	few	TRBJ2-2	TRBV19	-
CASSFTLAGLNEQFF	TGTGCCAGCAGCTTTACACTAGCGGGGCTCAATGAGCAGTTCTTC	-	TRBJ2-1	TRBV7-3	TRBD2
CSVEQVNYGYTF	TGCAGCGTAGAGCAGGTTAACTATGGCTACACCTTC	-	TRBJ1-2	TRBV29-1	-
CASSLPGRRDTEAFF	TGCGCCAGCAGCTTGCCAGGGCGTAGGGACACTGAAGCTTTCTTT	-	TRBJ1-1	TRBV5-1	-
CATQRETNYGYTF	TGTGCCACCCAAAGGGAGACTAACTATGGCTACACCTTC	-	TRBJ1-2	TRBV2	-
CASSEGDRAYEQYF	TGTGCCAGCAGTGAAGGGGACAGGGCATACGAGCAGTACTTC	-	TRBJ2-7	TRBV25-1	TRBD1
CSVADSNQPQHF	TGCAGCGTTGCAGATAGCAATCAGCCCCAGCATTTT	-	TRBJ1-5	TRBV29-1	-
CASSAKDGSYNSPLHF	TGTGCCAGCAGCGCTAAGGACGGGAGCTATAATTCACCCCTCCACTTT	-	TRBJ1-6	TRBV28	-
CSVKDRMNPYNEQFF	TGCAGCGTTAAAGACAGGATGAATCCTTACAATGAGCAGTTCTTC	-	TRBJ2-1	TRBV29-1	-
CASSVGVPDTQYF	TGTGCCAGCAGCGTTGGGGTCCCAGATACGCAGTATTTT	-	TRBJ2-3	TRBV9	-
CASTLETAYNSPLHF	TGTGCCAGCACCCTCGAGACGGCTTATAATTCACCCCTCCACTTT	-	TRBJ1-6	TRBV7-9	-
CASSTDRVYEQFF	TGTGCCAGCAGCACAGACAGGGTATATGAGCAGTTCTTC	few	TRBJ2-1	TRBV11-2	TRBD1
CASSQTRGDEQFF	TGTGCCAGCAGCCAAACTAGAGGGGATGAGCAGTTCTTC	few	TRBJ2-1	TRBV5-8	-
CASSLSQGGHTEAFF	TGTGCCAGCAGCTTATCACAGGGAGGGCACACTGAAGCTTTCTTT	few	TRBJ1-1	TRBV7-3	-
CASRFSGTDTQYF	TGTGCCAGCAGATTTAGCGGGACAGATACGCAGTATTTT	-	TRBJ2-3	TRBV11-2	TRBD2
CAIRPGLSTDTQYF	TGTGCCATCAGACCGGGACTTTCCACAGATACGCAGTATTTT	few	TRBJ2-3	TRBV10-3	-
CASSLGTAYEQYF	TGTGCCAGCAGCTTAGGGACAGCCTACGAGCAGTACTTC	-	TRBJ2-7	TRBV7-2	-
CSVTGGSSYNEQFF	TGCAGCGTAACGGGAGGCAGCTCCTACAATGAGCAGTTCTTC	-	TRBJ2-1	TRBV29-1	TRBD2
CASSAISEQYF	TGTGCCAGCAGTGCAATCTCCGAGCAGTACTTC	few	TRBJ2-7	TRBV28	-
CATRGADAYEQYF	TGTGCCACCCGAGGGGCGGATGCCTACGAGCAGTACTTC	few	TRBJ2-7	TRBV6-5	-
CASSKDSPRAGANVLTF	TGTGCCAGCAGCAAAGACAGTCCCAGGGCTGGGGCCAACGTCCTGACTTTC	few	TRBJ2-6	TRBV21-1	-
CASRISGQVYEQYF	TGTGCCAGCAGAATTTCGGGACAGGTCTACGAGCAGTACTTC	-	TRBJ2-7	TRBV2	TRBD1
CAISDNRDTQYF	TGTGCCATCAGTGACAATAGAGATACGCAGTATTTT	-	TRBJ2-3	TRBV10-3	-
CASSQAALGDPYNEQFF	TGCGCCAGCAGCCAAGCTGCACTAGGTGATCCGTACAATGAGCAGTTCTTC	-	TRBJ2-1	TRBV4-3	-
CASSSVQETQYF	TGTGCCAGCAGCTCTGTTCAAGAGACCCAGTACTTC	-	TRBJ2-5	TRBV5-4	-
CASSLVNQPQHF	TGTGCCAGCAGCTTGGTCAATCAGCCCCAGCATTTT	-	TRBJ1-5	TRBV5-6	-
CASSVGENNSPLHF	TGTGCCAGCAGCGTAGGGGAGAACAATTCACCCCTCCACTTT	-	TRBJ1-6	TRBV9	-
CASSQRGQMNTEAFF	TGTGCCAGCAGTCAACGGGGGCAGATGAACACTGAAGCTTTCTTT	-	TRBJ1-1	TRBV2	-